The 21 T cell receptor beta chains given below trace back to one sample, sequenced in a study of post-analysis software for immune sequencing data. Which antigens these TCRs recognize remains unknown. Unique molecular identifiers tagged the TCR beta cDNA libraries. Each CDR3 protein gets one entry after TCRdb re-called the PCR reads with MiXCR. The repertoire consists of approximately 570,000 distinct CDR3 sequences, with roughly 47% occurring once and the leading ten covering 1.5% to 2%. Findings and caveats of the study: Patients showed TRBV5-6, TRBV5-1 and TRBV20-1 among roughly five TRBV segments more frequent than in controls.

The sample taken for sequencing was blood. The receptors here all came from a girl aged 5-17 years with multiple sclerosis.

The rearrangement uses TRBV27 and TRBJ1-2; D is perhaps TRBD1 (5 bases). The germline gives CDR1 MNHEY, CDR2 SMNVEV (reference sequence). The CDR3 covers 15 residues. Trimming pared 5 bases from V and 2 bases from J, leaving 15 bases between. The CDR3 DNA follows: TGTGCCAGCAGTGACTACGGGACGGCCAACTATGGCTACACCTTC. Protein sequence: CASSDYGTANYGYTF.

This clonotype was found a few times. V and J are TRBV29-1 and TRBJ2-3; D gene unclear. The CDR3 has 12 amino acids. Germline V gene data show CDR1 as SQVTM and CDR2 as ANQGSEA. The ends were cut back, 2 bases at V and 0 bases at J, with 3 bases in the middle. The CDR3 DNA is TGCAGCGTTGAACTCAGCACAGATACGCAGTATTTT. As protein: CSVELSTDTQYF.

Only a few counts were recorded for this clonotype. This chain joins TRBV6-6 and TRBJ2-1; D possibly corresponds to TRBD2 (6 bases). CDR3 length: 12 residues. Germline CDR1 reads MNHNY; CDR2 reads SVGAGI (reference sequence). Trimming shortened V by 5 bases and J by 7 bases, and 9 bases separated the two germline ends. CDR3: CASSPSVNEQFF. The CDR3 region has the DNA TGTGCCAGCAGTCCTAGCGTTAATGAGCAGTTCTTC.

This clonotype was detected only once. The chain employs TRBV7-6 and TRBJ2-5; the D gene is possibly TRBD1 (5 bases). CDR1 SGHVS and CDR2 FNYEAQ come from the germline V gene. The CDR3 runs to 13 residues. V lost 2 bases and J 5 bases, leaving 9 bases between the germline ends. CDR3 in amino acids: CASSLSRAETQYF. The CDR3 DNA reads TGTGCCAGCAGCTTAAGCAGGGCCGAGACCCAGTACTTC.

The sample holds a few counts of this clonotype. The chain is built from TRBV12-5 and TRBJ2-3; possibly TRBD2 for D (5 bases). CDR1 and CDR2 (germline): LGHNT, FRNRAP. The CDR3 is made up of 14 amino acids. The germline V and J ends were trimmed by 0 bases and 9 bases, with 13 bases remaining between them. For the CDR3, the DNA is TGTGCTAGTGGTTTGGTACCCCTAGCTGCGACGCAGTATTTT. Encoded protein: CASGLVPLAATQYF. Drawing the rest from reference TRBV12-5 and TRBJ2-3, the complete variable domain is DARVTQTPRHKVTEMGQEVTMRCQPILGHNTVFWYRQTMMQGLELLAYFRNRAPLDDSGMPKDRFSAEMPDATLATLKIQPSEPRDSAVYFCASGLVPLAATQYFGPGTRLTVL.

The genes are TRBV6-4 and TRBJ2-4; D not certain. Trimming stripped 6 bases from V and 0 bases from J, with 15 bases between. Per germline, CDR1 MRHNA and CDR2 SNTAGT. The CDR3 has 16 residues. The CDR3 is CASSPWRRLAKNIQYF. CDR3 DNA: TGTGCCAGCAGCCCTTGGCGCAGGCTAGCCAAAAACATTCAGTACTTC.

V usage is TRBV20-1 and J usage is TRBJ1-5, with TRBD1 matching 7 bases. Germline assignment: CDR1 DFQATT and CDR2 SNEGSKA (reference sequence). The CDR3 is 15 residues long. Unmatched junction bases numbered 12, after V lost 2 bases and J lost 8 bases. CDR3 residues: CSARKETGRREPQHF. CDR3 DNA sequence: TGCAGTGCTAGAAAAGAGACAGGGCGGCGGGAGCCCCAGCATTTT.

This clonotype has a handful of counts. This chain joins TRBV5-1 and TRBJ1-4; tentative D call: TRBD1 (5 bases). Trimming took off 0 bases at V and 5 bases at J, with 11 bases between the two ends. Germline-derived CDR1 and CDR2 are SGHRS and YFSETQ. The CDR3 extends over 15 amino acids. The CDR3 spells CASSLDGRGNEKLFF. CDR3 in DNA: TGCGCCAGCAGCTTGGACGGGCGGGGGAATGAAAAACTGTTTTTT.

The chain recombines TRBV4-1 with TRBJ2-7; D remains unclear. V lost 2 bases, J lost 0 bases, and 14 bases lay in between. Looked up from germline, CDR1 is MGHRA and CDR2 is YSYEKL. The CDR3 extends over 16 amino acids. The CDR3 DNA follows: TGCGCCAGCAGCCAAAGTAGCCTGATGAGCTCCTACGAGCAGTACTTC. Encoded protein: CASSQSSLMSSYEQYF.

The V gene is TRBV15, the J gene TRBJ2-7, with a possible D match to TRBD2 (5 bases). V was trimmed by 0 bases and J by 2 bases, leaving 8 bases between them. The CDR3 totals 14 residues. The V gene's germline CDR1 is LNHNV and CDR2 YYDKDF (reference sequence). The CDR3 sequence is CATSREQRAYEQYF. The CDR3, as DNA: TGTGCCACCAGCAGAGAACAGAGGGCCTACGAGCAGTACTTC.

The DNA of the CDR3 is TGTGCCACCAGTGGCTCGGGTGACTCCTACAATGAGCAGTTCTTC. Protein sequence: CATSGSGDSYNEQFF. The J gene is TRBJ2-1, the V gene TRBV24-1; D unresolved. Trimming removed 5 bases from V and 0 bases from J, with 10 bases in between. The CDR3 covers 15 residues. Germline V CDR1 and CDR2: KGHDR, SFDVKD.

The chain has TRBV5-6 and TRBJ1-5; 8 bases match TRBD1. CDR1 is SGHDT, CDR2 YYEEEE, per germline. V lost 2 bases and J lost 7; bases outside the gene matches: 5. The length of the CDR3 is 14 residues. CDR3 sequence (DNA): TGTGCCAGCAGCTTTTTTGACAGGGGACAGCCCCAGCATTTT. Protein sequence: CASSFFDRGQPQHF.

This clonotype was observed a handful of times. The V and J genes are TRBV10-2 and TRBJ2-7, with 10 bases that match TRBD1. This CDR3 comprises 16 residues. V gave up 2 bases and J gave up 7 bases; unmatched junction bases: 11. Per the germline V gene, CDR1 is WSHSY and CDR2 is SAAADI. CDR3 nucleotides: TGCGCCAGCAGTGAGGGGACAGGGGCCTCTTTCCGGGAGCAGTACTTC. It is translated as CASSEGTGASFREQYF.

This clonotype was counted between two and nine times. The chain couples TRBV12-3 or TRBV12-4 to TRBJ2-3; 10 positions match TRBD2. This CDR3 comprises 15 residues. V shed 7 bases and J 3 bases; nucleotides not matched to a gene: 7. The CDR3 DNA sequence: TGTGCCAGCATCCCAGCGGGGGGGCCGACAGATACGCAGTATTTT. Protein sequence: CASIPAGGPTDTQYF.

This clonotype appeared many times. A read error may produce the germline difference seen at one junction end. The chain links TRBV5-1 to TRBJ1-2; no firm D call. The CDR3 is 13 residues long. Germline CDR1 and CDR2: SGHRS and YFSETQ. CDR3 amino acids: CASSLAGDYGYTF. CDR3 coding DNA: TGTGCCAGCAGCTTAGCCGGGGACTATGGCTACACCTTC.

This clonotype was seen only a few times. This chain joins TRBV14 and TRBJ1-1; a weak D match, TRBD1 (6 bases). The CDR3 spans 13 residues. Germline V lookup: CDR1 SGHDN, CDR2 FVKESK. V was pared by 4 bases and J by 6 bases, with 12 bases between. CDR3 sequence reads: CASSRIRQAEAFF. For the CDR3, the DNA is TGTGCCAGCAGCCGGATAAGACAGGCTGAAGCTTTCTTT.

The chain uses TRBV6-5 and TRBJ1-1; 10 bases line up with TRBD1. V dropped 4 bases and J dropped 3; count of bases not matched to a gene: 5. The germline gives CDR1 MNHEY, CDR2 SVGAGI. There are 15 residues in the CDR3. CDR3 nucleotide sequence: TGTGCCAGCAGTTGGACCGGGACAGGGGACACTGAAGCTTTCTTT. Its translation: CASSWTGTGDTEAFF.

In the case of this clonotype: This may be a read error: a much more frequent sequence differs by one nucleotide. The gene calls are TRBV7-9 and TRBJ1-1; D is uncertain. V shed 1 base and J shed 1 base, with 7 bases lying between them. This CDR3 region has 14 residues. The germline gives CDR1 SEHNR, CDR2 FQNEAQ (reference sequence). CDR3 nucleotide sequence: TGTGCCAGCAGCTTAGGGATAGGGAACACTGAAGCTTTCTTT. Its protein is CASSLGIGNTEAFF.

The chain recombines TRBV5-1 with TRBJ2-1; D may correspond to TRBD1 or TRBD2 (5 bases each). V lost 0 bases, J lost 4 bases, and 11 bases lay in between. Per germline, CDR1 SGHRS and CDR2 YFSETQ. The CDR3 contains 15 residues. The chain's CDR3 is CASSLDGALYNEQFF. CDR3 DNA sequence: TGCGCCAGCAGCTTGGACGGGGCCCTTTACAATGAGCAGTTCTTC.

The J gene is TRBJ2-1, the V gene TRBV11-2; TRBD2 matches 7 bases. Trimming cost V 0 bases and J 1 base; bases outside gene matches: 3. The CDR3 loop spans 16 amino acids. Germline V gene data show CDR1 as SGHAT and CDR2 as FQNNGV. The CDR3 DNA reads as TGTGCCAGCAGCTTAGAGCGCGGGAGATCCTACAATGAGCAGTTCTTC. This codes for CASSLERGRSYNEQFF.

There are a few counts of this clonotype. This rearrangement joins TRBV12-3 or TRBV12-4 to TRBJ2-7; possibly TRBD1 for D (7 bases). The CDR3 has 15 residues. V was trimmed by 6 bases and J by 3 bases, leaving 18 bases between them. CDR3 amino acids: CASSPSGGTDYEQYF. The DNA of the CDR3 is TGTGCCAGCAGCCCCTCGGGCGGGACAGACTACGAGCAGTACTTC.